The T cell receptor (beta chain) described here comes from a study of T cells in Graves' hyperthyroidism and ophthalmopathy. Findings and limits, study-wide: Median prediction lead before ophthalmopathy onset was 6.5 months with the model.

In making diagnoses, clinical symptoms, serum thyroxine and TRAb, thyroid ultrasound and orbital computed tomography were all used. Fresh peripheral blood, 7.5 to 10 ml, yielded the PBMCs. Authors of the study amplified TCR beta CDR3 regions from RNA transcripts. The TCR CDR3 first-round RT-PCR relied on the HTBI primer set. From the multiplex PCR reads, TCRdb called clonotypes with MiXCR, one entry per CDR3 protein. This repertoire shows about 480,000 distinct CDR3 sequences, about 15% found once; its top ten account for less than 20%. This clonotype was picked up many times. What it binds is not known. Trimming cost V 0 bases and J 6 bases, with 12 bases left between them. Germline values: CDR1 LGHDT, CDR2 YNNKEL (reference sequence). There are 15 residues in the CDR3.

V and J are TRBV3-1 and TRBJ1-5; D is uncertain. Sequences were obtained from blood. This clonotype was sampled from a woman between 18 and 29 years old with Graves' hyperthyroidism. The CDR3 nucleotides read TGTGCCAGCAGCCAAGATGTAGGGATGGGTCAGCCCCAGCATTTT. This sequence encodes CASSQDVGMGQPQHF.